Shown below are 10 T cell receptor beta chains from a single sample sequenced in a study of CD8+ T cells in alopecia areata. CD4, CD8alpha, NKG2D, NKG2ACE and other markers were used to sort pooled cutaneous lymph node cells. RNA extraction and reverse transcription yielded cDNA as sequencing template. TCRdb keeps only in-frame clones here, not all; method: immunoSEQ multiplex PCR. This sample shows approximately 280,000 clones and no singletons; 0.9% to 1.5% rests with the ten largest. Sequencing was done on a sample of CD4+ T cells sorted from a lymph node. All receptors derive from a C3H/HeJ mouse with alopecia areata. MHC haplotype: H2-k.

The sample holds a few counts of this clone. Gene names follow the mouse nomenclature. The read terminates 4 residues before the CDR3 end, so the remaining end is supplied by the germline J gene. V gene TRBV19 combines with J gene TRBJ2-3; 10 bases fit TRBD1. CDR1 and CDR2 (germline): FNHDT, SITEND (reference sequence). CDR3 size: 15 residues. V shed 4 bases and J 4 bases; nucleotides not matched to a gene: 6. This CDR3 is CASSPLTGGPETLYF. The sequenced part of the CDR3 DNA is TGTGCCAGCAGTCCCCTGACAGGGGGCCCAGAA.

Comments on this clone: Any gene name here is a mouse gene name. Read sequence stops 4 residues before the CDR3 end, and the germline J gene provides the missing end. Other DNA sequences within the sample encode an identical CDR3. V usage is TRBV13-3 and J usage is TRBJ2-1; TRBD2 agrees at 7 bases. The CDR3 sequence is 15 residues long. V shed 0 bases, J shed 3 bases, and the junction held 3 bases outside the gene matches. The germline V gene has CDR1 NNHDY and CDR2 SYVADS. The CDR3 protein is CASSDARGGYAEQFF. The CDR3 DNA, read in part, is TGTGCCAGCAGTGATGCACGGGGGGGCTATGCT.

On this clone itself: Here the gene names and germline are mouse. Read data end 4 residues before the CDR3 end; the end is taken from the germline J gene. The chain combines TRBV13-3 with TRBJ1-2, with TRBD1 identical over 7 bases. The germline CDR1 and CDR2 sequences are NNHDY and SYVADS. The trim removed 3 bases at V and 3 bases at J, leaving 5 bases unmatched. CDR3 length: 14 amino acids. The sequenced part of the CDR3 DNA is TGTGCCAGCAGTGCTGACAGGGCGGACTCC. Translated, it gives CASSADRADS. The entire CDR3 sequence reads CASSADRADSDYTF.

This clone has just a few counts. Gene names and germline refer to mouse. From the germline J gene comes the end of the CDR3, since the read stops 4 residues before it. This sequence joins TRBV5 and TRBJ2-1; 7 nucleotides match TRBD1. Germline trimming cut 4 bases from V and 2 bases from J; bases unmatched to any gene: 5. The CDR3 has 15 residues. Germline CDR1 LGHNA, CDR2 YNLKQL (reference sequence). The CDR3 spells CASSPQGRDYAEQFF. Partial CDR3 DNA: TGTGCCAGCAGCCCACAGGGGAGGGACTATGCT.

Remarks on this clone: Each gene name is a mouse one. The missing CDR3 end, 4 residues past where the read stops, is filled in from the germline J gene. The chain is built from TRBV13-1 and TRBJ2-7, with 8 bases lining up with TRBD1. Germline V gene lookup returns CDR1 NSHNY and CDR2 SYGAGN. This CDR3 region has 14 residues. The chain's CDR3 is CASSDAGGADEQYF. CDR3 bases read: TGTGCCAGCAGTGATGCAGGGGGCGCGGAT.

Points on this clone: Germline and genes here are mouse. The CDR3 sequence is CASSFVDWGLNYAEQFF. Incomplete CDR3 DNA: TGTGCAAGCAGCTTCGTCGACTGGGGCCTTAACTATGCT. The rearrangement uses TRBV16 and TRBJ2-1; 8 bases fit TRBD2. The read is 4 residues too short to cover the CDR3 end, so that end is filled in from the germline J gene. The trim removed 3 bases at V and 0 bases at J, leaving 7 bases unmatched. This CDR3 is 17 amino acids long. From germline, CDR1 is SGHSA and CDR2 FRNQAP.

As to this clone: Genes and germline come from the mouse. The DNA ends 4 residues before the CDR3 does, and the rest of the CDR3 is filled in from the germline J gene. This chain uses TRBV19 with TRBJ2-1; 12 nucleotides line up with TRBD2. This CDR3 comprises 14 residues. CDR1 is FNHDT, CDR2 SITEND, per germline (reference sequence). The sequenced CDR3 bases are TGTGCCAGCAGCCCCGGGACTGGGGGGTCT. It encodes CASSPGTGGS. The whole CDR3 protein is CASSPGTGGSEQFF.

Comment on this clone: The gene symbols are mouse symbols. Read data end 4 residues before the CDR3 end; the end is taken from the germline J gene. The chain recombines TRBV13-1 with TRBJ2-7, with TRBD2 matching over 9 bases. Germline CDR1 reads NSHNY; CDR2 reads SYGAGN. This CDR3 has 15 residues. The sequenced part of the CDR3 DNA is TGTGCCAGCAGTGAAGCCCAGCTGGGGGGGTAT. This codes for CASSEAQLGGY. The whole CDR3 region reads CASSEAQLGGYEQYF.

This clone showed up just a few times. Here the gene names and germline are mouse. The read ends 4 residues shy of where the CDR3 ends; the end is completed using the germline J gene. The rearrangement joins TRBV31 to TRBJ2-5; 8 positions agree with TRBD2. Germline loops: CDR1 GKSSPN, CDR2 SITVG. This CDR3 comprises 15 residues. Partial CDR3 DNA: TGTGCCTGGAGTACAGGCGGGGGGGCGCGGGAC. It is translated as CAWSTGGGARD. The full CDR3 reads CAWSTGGGARDTQYF.

There are many counts of this clone. The gene names given are mouse names. Read coverage stops 3 residues before the CDR3 terminus; the germline J gene supplies the remainder. The sample has other DNA sequences that encode this CDR3 too. This sequence joins TRBV19 and TRBJ1-6; D is possibly TRBD1 (5 bases). TRBJ1-6 falls under the ORF class, with uncertain function. CDR3 length: 13 residues. Looked up from germline, CDR1 is FNHDT and CDR2 is SITEND (reference sequence). With 3 bases removed from V and 5 bases from J, the gap between germline ends came to 6 bases. CDR3 DNA (partial): TGTGCCAGCAGTACAGGGAATAATTCGCCC. Protein product: CASSTGNNSP. The whole CDR3 sequence reads CASSTGNNSPLYF.